Sequencing of this T cell receptor beta chain was carried out in a study of CD8+ T cells in alopecia areata. This CDR3 region has 14 residues. CDR1 and CDR2 from the germline V gene are SQVTM and ANQGSEA. V lost 2 bases to trimming and J lost 6 bases; unmatched junction nucleotides: 7. Extracted from the samples, RNA was reverse transcribed into cDNA to serve as the sequencing template. Only in-frame clones appear in the TCRdb table, and some are missing; sequencing was by immunoSEQ multiplex PCR. The sample holds more than 200,000 clones; around two fifths are singletons and the top ten take about 2.4%. There are a few counts of this clone. As for treatment: oral pan-JAK inhibitor, 5-10 mg twice daily.

The chain is built from TRBV29-1 and TRBJ2-1, with 7 bases matching TRBD2. The sequence was collected from a human donor with alopecia areata. The sequencing here drew on CD4+ T cells sorted from blood, taken between weeks 36 and 40, from a patient treated with tofacitinib. CDR3 residues: CSVEFRGSFNEQFF. CDR3 coding DNA: TGCAGCGTTGAATTTCGCGGGAGCTTCAATGAGCAGTTCTTC.